Here is one T cell receptor (beta chain) with its context. Its target is not known. CDR1 and CDR2 (germline): SGDLS, YYNGEE. The CDR3 extends over 11 amino acids. The ends were cut back, 4 bases at V and 6 bases at J, with 4 bases in the middle. This sample was taken from a study of cytomegalovirus exposure and HLA in healthy donors. Study-level information: The study's early data release held around 85 million unique TCRs from HLA-typed donors.

Study observations and caveats: In a later analysis, the majority of CMV-associated beta chains seemingly showed HLA restriction. The study dropped some indistinguishable V segments, TRBV6-2 and TRBV6-3 among them. Accounts indicate the classifier identified cytomegalovirus status with strong specificity and sensitivity.

It was with 60 Vbeta and 13 Jbeta primers that the PCR ran. Sequencing used immunoSEQ multiplex PCR; TCRdb keeps in-frame clones, though not all of them. Among around 200,000 clones, around 83% were seen once, and the ten largest hold about 1.6%. The receptor's source is a man aged 45-65 years in good health and CMV-seronegative. V is TRBV9 and J is TRBJ2-2; D remains unclear. The sample consisted of PBMCs. The CDR3 loop reads CASSSAGELFF. CDR3 sequence (DNA): TGTGCCAGCAGCTCAGCCGGGGAGCTGTTTTTT.